This TCR beta chain was captured by sequencing in a study of T cells in localized non-small cell lung cancer (dated by TCRdb to about 2020). About the study as a whole: The study examined T cell repertoires in under 300 patients with early-stage NSCLC and compared tumors with uninvolved tumor-adjacent lungs. The cohort was made up of around 250 treatment-naive NSCLC patients whose localized lung tumors had been resected. A mean age of approximately 70 years was recorded for the NSCLC patients, of whom approximately 130 were male and 95 to 110 were female.

Uninvolved adjacent lung was taken at least 2 cm from the tumor margin and confirmed free of atypia by two independent pathologists. At diagnosis, peripheral blood, uninvolved tumor-adjacent lung and tumor were collected and stored as a combination of fresh-frozen and FFPE material. There are 14 amino acids in the CDR3, from cysteine to phenylalanine inclusive. Only the CDR3 region is kept as DNA, spanning 42 bases read in frame from base 1. V was cut back by 2 bases and J by 2 bases, leaving a gap of 10 bases between them. CDR1 is given as SGHRS and CDR2 as YFSETQ, both from the germline V gene. The study at large found these results: Higher T cell density in blood was associated with longer overall survival, whereas higher clonality in adjacent lung was associated with shorter survival. Uninvolved tumor-adjacent lung showed the highest T cell clonality, higher than tumor, which suggests more focused antigenic responses in the uninvolved tumor-adjacent lung. Because multi-region tumor sequencing was not performed, intratumor heterogeneity could not be ruled out. Because the study design was exploratory, TCR variables were selected using unadjusted p-values without false-discovery rate correction. A median of around 57 of the top 100 tumor clones turned up in the paired uninvolved adjacent lung, and 25 to 30 of those clones also ranked among the top 100 of that same adjacent lung.

Concerning this clone: Its antigen remains unidentified. Nothing much larger sits one base from this clone, and base qualities are not available.

The immunoSEQ Assay was used to sequence TCR beta CDR3 regions from DNA. The authors processed their data as follows. To compute T cell density, TCR beta template counts were normalized to usable DNA, which was estimated by amplifying housekeeping genes. The preseqR package was used to estimate richness by extrapolating to 400,000 templates for PBMC samples and to 120,000 templates for tissue samples. Clonality was defined by subtracting Pielou's evenness from one. Differential abundance testing on productive amino-acid clonotypes, with a minimum total count of 5 and an alpha of 0.1, was used to identify tissue-enriched TCRs. The Jaccard Index and the Morisita Overlap Index were used to measure repertoire overlap between compartments. GLIPH clustered TCR beta CDR3s with public tetramer-defined viral CDR3s; viral motifs required at least three viral sequences plus V-gene enrichment. TCRdb limited this immuneACCESS table to in-frame rearrangements with V and J called. A share of clones is missing; checked studies link under half to unresolved V genes, and the rest is unexplained. The V and J calls and clone size were taken over from that table, and D and trimming were inferred from the DNA. Here the sample has 3,000 to 4,500 clones; 30% to 40% occur a single time. Of the sample, around a tenth is held by the ten largest clones.

The chain links TRBV5-1 with TRBJ2-5; the D gene lacks a confident call. The clonotype comes from a male donor older than 55 with stage III lung adenocarcinoma. The sequencing here drew on normal lung tissue next to the tumor, taken before any cancer treatment. Read as DNA, the sequence is TGCGCCAGCAGCTTTGCGGATAGTCAAGAGACCCAGTACTTC. This sequence encodes CASSFADSQETQYF.